This T cell receptor (beta chain) was identified in a study of breast tumors, draining lymph nodes, adjacent tissues. Broader study findings: Data only fit, rather than demonstrated, lymph node origin of most tumor T cells. The data were judged consistent with most tumor T cells coming from lymph node and expanding in tumor.

This clonotype was seen many times. Its matching antigen is unknown. Germline V CDR1 and CDR2: SGHAT, FQDESV (reference sequence). The CDR3 covers 15 residues. V shed 1 base, J shed 5 bases, and the junction held 2 bases outside the gene matches. TCRdb re-derived calls from the multiplex PCR reads in MiXCR, one entry per CDR3 protein. The sample lists some 140,000 distinct CDR3 sequences, approximately 20% occurring once. Breast cancer patients provided tissue from their axillary draining lymph nodes. This rearrangement joins TRBV11-1 to TRBJ2-1, with 10 bases matching TRBD1. Sample: axillary lymph node tissue. This TCR derives from a female donor with breast cancer. Some clones in this sample may be carry-over from other donors' samples. Here the CDR3 reads CASSLGDRGHNEQFF. The CDR3 nucleotides read TGTGCCAGCAGCTTAGGGGACAGGGGACACAATGAGCAGTTCTTC.